The 27 T cell receptor beta chains in this list originate from one sample, sequenced in a study of control samples from healthy donors and cancer patients. Some clones are missing from TCRdb's copy, which holds only in-frame ones; the method was immunoSEQ multiplex PCR. The repertoire holds some 98,000 clones, with 84% as singletons. Material: PBMCs. Every receptor here comes from a man aged 65 to 85 with lung cancer.

Only one count was recorded for this clone. The chain uses TRBV24-1 and TRBJ2-3; 8 bases are shared with TRBD2. The CDR3 is 19 amino acids. The germline V gene encodes CDR1 KGHDR and CDR2 SFDVKD. The V segment lost 3 bases and the J segment 4 bases; nucleotides outside the gene matches: 17. CDR3 residues: CATSDRASTGGAAADTQYF. CDR3 bases: TGTGCCACCAGTGATCGGGCGTCTACCGGGGGGGCCGCAGCAGATACGCAGTATTTT.

The genes are TRBV5-8 and TRBJ1-2; TRBD1 agrees at 8 bases. There are 14 residues in the CDR3. Germline V gene sequence: CDR1 SGHTS, CDR2 YDEGEE. J gave up 3 bases and V 4 bases, and 5 bases lay outside the gene matches. The CDR3 loop reads CASSIGTGHYGYTF. In DNA form, the CDR3 reads TGTGCCAGCAGCATCGGGACAGGCCACTATGGCTACACCTTC.

V usage is TRBV23-1 and J usage is TRBJ1-2, with D possibly being TRBD1 (5 bases). TRBV23-1 is flagged as an ORF with uncertain function. The CDR3 length is 17 residues. Trimming cost V 0 bases and J 6 bases, with 20 bases left between them. This CDR3 reads CASSQSAGPGLGHGYTF. DNA for the CDR3: TGCGCCAGCAGTCAATCAGCGGGGCCAGGGCTTGGGCATGGCTACACCTTC.

This clone was picked up a small number of times. The chain is built from TRBV7-9 and TRBJ2-1, with 10 bases fitting TRBD2. The junction had 6 bases not matched to a gene; V was cut back by 0 bases and J by 7 bases. Looked up from germline, CDR1 is SEHNR and CDR2 is FQNEAQ (reference sequence). The CDR3 has 16 amino acids. CDR3 sequence (DNA): TGTGCCAGCAGCTTAGCGCCAGCGGGGGGGCGGAATGAGCAGTTCTTC. This sequence encodes CASSLAPAGGRNEQFF.

This clone was found once. V usage is TRBV6-1 and J usage is TRBJ1-5; the match to TRBD1 covers 10 bases. Trimming cost V 4 bases and J 1 base; bases outside gene matches: 4. From germline, CDR1 is MNHNS and CDR2 SASEGT. The CDR3 is made up of 16 amino acids. This CDR3 is CASSGRTGGSNQPQHF. The CDR3 nucleotides are TGTGCCAGCAGTGGACGGACAGGGGGGAGCAATCAGCCCCAGCATTTT.

The DNA for the CDR3 is TGTGCCAGCAGCAGCCGTCCAGTTTCAAACACTGAAGCTTTCTTT. Translation: CASSSRPVSNTEAFF. The chain employs TRBV11-2 and TRBJ1-1, with D unclear. CDR1 SGHAT and CDR2 FQNNGV come from the germline V gene. This CDR3 contains 15 residues. V shed 5 bases and J shed 2 bases, with 15 bases lying between them.

This clone is a singleton in its sample. The rearrangement links TRBV20-1 to TRBJ1-6, with D possibly TRBD1 on 5 matching bases. The CDR3 has 11 amino acids. V was trimmed by 6 bases and J by 14 bases, leaving 14 bases between them. The germline V gene encodes CDR1 DFQATT and CDR2 SNEGSKA (reference sequence). CDR3 sequence (DNA): TGCAGTGCCCGGGGGGGAGGGACCCTCCACTTT. It yields the protein CSARGGGTLHF.

The V and J genes are TRBV9 and TRBJ2-3; TRBD2 matches 11 bases. CDR1 is SGDLS and CDR2 is YYNGEE in the germline V gene. The CDR3 runs to 16 residues. Unmatched junction bases numbered 3, after V lost 0 bases and J lost 3 bases. The CDR3 spells CASSVETSGGTDTQYF. Written as DNA, the CDR3 is TGTGCCAGCAGCGTAGAAACTAGCGGGGGTACAGATACGCAGTATTTT.

V and J are TRBV19 and TRBJ1-4; D gene ambiguous. Trimming stripped 7 bases from V and 6 bases from J, with 9 bases between. Germline loops: CDR1 LNHDA, CDR2 SQIVND (reference sequence). The CDR3 spans 12 residues. Written as DNA, the CDR3 is TGTGCCAGTAAAGCAGAGGATGAAAAACTGTTTTTT. Translating gives CASKAEDEKLFF.

The gene calls are TRBV6-5 and TRBJ2-4; the match to TRBD1 covers 10 bases. Germline lookup yields CDR1 MNHEY and CDR2 SVGAGI. V trimming: 6 bases; J trimming: 6 bases; junction bases outside the gene matches: 5. The length of the CDR3 is 14 residues. For the CDR3, the DNA is TGTGCCAGCAGGCCTGACAGGGGGCGAAACATTCAGTACTTC. It yields the protein CASRPDRGRNIQYF.

This clone turned up a few times. The J gene is TRBJ2-1, the V gene TRBV3-1 (or the pseudogene TRBV3-2); D not certain. Looked up from germline, CDR1 is LGHDT and CDR2 is YNNKEL (reference sequence). This CDR3 spans 11 amino acids. V lost 6 bases, J lost 12 bases, and 12 bases lay in between. CDR3 loop: CASSRGLGQFF. The CDR3 DNA is TGTGCCAGCAGTCGCGGATTAGGGCAGTTCTTC.

V and J are TRBV27 and TRBJ2-2; unclear D gene. CDR1 and CDR2 from the germline V gene are MNHEY and SMNVEV (reference sequence). CDR3 size: 14 residues. Trimming removed 6 bases from V and 6 bases from J, with 14 bases in between. The CDR3 DNA is TGTGCCAGCAGCCCGTTGCCTATGGCCGGGGAGCTGTTTTTT. Its translation is CASSPLPMAGELFF.

This rearrangement joins TRBV27 to TRBJ2-2, with a possible D match to TRBD1 (6 bases). The germline CDR1 and CDR2 sequences are MNHEY and SMNVEV (reference sequence). V was pared by 3 bases and J by 6 bases, with 11 bases between. This CDR3 spans 14 amino acids. CDR3 sequence (DNA): TGTGCCAGCAGTTTTCAGGGGACCGCCGGGGAGCTGTTTTTT. Translated: CASSFQGTAGELFF.

V is TRBV4-2 and J is TRBJ1-5; D unclear. V was trimmed by 1 base and J by 7 bases, leaving 11 bases between them. The CDR3 extends over 14 amino acids. CDR1 is LGHNA and CDR2 is YNFKEQ in the germline V gene. The CDR3 spells CASSQGPGWQPQHF. In nucleotides, the CDR3 is TGTGCCAGCAGCCAAGGGCCGGGGTGGCAGCCCCAGCATTTT.

V gene TRBV3-1 (or the pseudogene TRBV3-2) combines with J gene TRBJ1-2, with a weak D call TRBD1 (6 bases). Trimming removed 1 base from V and 5 bases from J, with 14 bases in between. This CDR3 has 15 amino acids. Germline V gene data show CDR1 as LGHDT and CDR2 as YNNKEL (reference sequence). The CDR3 loop is CASSQVTGPRYGYTF. The DNA of the CDR3 is TGTGCCAGCAGCCAAGTTACAGGGCCCCGGTATGGCTACACCTTC.

The chain joins TRBV9 to TRBJ2-7, with a weak D call TRBD2 (6 bases). The germline V and J ends were trimmed by 4 bases and 2 bases, with 10 bases remaining between them. The CDR3 is made up of 13 amino acids. Germline-derived CDR1 and CDR2 are SGDLS and YYNGEE. CDR3: CASSTGGTYEQYF. In DNA, the CDR3 is TGTGCCAGCAGCACTGGGGGGACCTACGAGCAGTACTTC.

The chain has TRBV6-5 and TRBJ1-5; 8 nucleotides agree with TRBD1. The junction had 2 bases not matched to a gene; V was cut back by 5 bases and J by 2 bases. Per the germline V gene, CDR1 is MNHEY and CDR2 is SVGAGI. The CDR3 is 14 residues long. CDR3 in amino acids: CASSQGAGNQPQHF. The CDR3 nucleotides are TGTGCCAGCAGTCAGGGGGCAGGCAATCAGCCCCAGCATTTT.

This clone was recorded once. This chain uses TRBV7-8 with TRBJ1-2, with TRBD1 as a possible D gene (6 bases). Trimming removed 6 bases from V and 7 bases from J, with 21 bases in between. CDR1 SGHVS and CDR2 FQNEAQ come from the germline V gene. The CDR3 loop spans 15 amino acids. The CDR3 DNA reads TGTGCCAGCAGAAACAGGGCCTCTGGATATGGTGGCTACACCTTC. Encoded protein: CASRNRASGYGGYTF.

The gene calls are TRBV19 and TRBJ2-3, with 8 bases fitting TRBD1. V lost 6 bases and J lost 4; bases outside the gene matches: 9. The CDR3 is 15 amino acids. The V gene's germline CDR1 is LNHDA and CDR2 SQIVND (reference sequence). The CDR3 DNA is TGTGCCAGTAGGGTGGGACAGGTTTCTTCAGATACGCAGTATTTT. Protein product: CASRVGQVSSDTQYF.

The genes are TRBV7-2 and TRBJ2-1; no reliable D call. V was pared by 1 base and J by 6 bases, with 10 bases between. CDR1 SGHTA and CDR2 FQGNSA come from the germline V gene. This CDR3 is built from 14 residues. CDR3 sequence: CASSLGGASNEQFF. CDR3 coding DNA: TGTGCCAGCAGCTTAGGGGGTGCATCCAATGAGCAGTTCTTC.

The V call is TRBV2, the J call TRBJ2-7; D call uncertain. The CDR3 has 13 amino acids. V shed 0 bases and J shed 6 bases, with 9 bases lying between them. Looked up from germline, CDR1 is SNHLY and CDR2 is FYNNEI. The CDR3 DNA reads TGTGCCAGCAGTGAAGCGCGGAGTGGCGAGCAGTACTTC. Protein: CASSEARSGEQYF.

The chain employs TRBV2 and TRBJ2-3, with a possible D match to TRBD1 (6 bases). Germline CDR1 SNHLY, CDR2 FYNNEI. Trimming took off 7 bases at V and 2 bases at J, with 22 bases between the two ends. The CDR3 extends over 17 amino acids. CDR3 protein: CASIPESPGDTTDTQYF. CDR3 in DNA: TGTGCCAGCATCCCCGAAAGTCCAGGGGATACCACAGATACGCAGTATTTT. Using reference TRBV2 and TRBJ2-3 for the parts outside the CDR3, the full variable domain is EPEVTQTPSHQVTQMGQEVILRCVPISNHLYFYWYRQILGQKVEFLVSFYNNEISEKSEIFDDQFSVERPDGSNFTLKIRSTKLEDSAMYFCASIPESPGDTTDTQYFGPGTRLTVL.

V and J are TRBV7-9 and TRBJ1-1, with no clear D. Germline CDR1 is SEHNR and CDR2 is FQNEAQ (reference sequence). The ends were cut back, 2 bases at V and 1 base at J, with 11 bases in the middle. This CDR3 comprises 15 residues. In DNA form, the CDR3 reads TGTGCCAGCAGCTTACAGGCGGCGCCGAACACTGAAGCTTTCTTT. It specifies CASSLQAAPNTEAFF.

The gene calls are TRBV3-1 (or the pseudogene TRBV3-2) and TRBJ2-6; the D is unclear. Trimming shortened V by 1 base and J by 0 bases, and 10 bases separated the two germline ends. CDR1 and CDR2 from the germline V gene are LGHDT and YNNKEL (reference sequence). The CDR3 totals 17 residues. The CDR3 coding sequence is TGTGCCAGCAGCCAAGTCTTCAGACTCTCTGGGGCCAACGTCCTGACTTTC. Protein: CASSQVFRLSGANVLTF.

In this sample, this clone turned up a few times. The J gene is TRBJ1-4, the V gene TRBV3-1 (or the pseudogene TRBV3-2), with 9 nucleotides matching TRBD1. Trimming took 5 bases from V and 7 from J; bases not matched to a gene: 5. The CDR3 is 14 amino acids. From germline, CDR1 is LGHDT and CDR2 YNNKEL (reference sequence). The CDR3: CASSFTGGVEKLFF. CDR3 nucleotide sequence: TGTGCCAGCAGCTTCACAGGGGGCGTTGAAAAACTGTTTTTT.

This chain links TRBV6-5 with TRBJ2-5; TRBD1 matches at 8 bases. J was trimmed by 4 bases and V by 2 bases; bases with no gene match: 3. CDR1 is MNHEY, CDR2 SVGAGI, per germline. This CDR3 spans 14 amino acids. As DNA, the CDR3 is TGTGCCAGCAGTTACACAGGGGGGACAGAGACCCAGTACTTC. Translating gives CASSYTGGTETQYF.

J is TRBJ2-1 and V is TRBV5-8; the D gene is possibly TRBD2 (6 bases). Germline CDR1 SGHTS, CDR2 YDEGEE. The V end lost 4 bases, the J end lost 4 bases, and 15 bases lay between the germline ends. This CDR3 is 15 amino acids long. The CDR3 sequence is CASSPGEILYNEQFF. CDR3 DNA sequence: TGTGCCAGCAGCCCGGGGGAGATCTTATACAATGAGCAGTTCTTC.